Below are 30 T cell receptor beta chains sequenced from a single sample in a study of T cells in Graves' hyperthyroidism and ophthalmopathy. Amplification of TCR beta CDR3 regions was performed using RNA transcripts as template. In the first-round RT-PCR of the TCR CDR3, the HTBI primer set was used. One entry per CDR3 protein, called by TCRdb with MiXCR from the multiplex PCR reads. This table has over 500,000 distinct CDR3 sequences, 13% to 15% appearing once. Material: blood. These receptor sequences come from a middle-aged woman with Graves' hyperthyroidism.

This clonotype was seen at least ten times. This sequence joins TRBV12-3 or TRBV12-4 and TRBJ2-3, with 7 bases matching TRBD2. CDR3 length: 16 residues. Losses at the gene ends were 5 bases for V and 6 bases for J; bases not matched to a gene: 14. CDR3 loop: CASSGARGRERDTQYF. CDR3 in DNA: TGTGCCAGCAGTGGGGCGCGGGGGAGGGAAAGGGATACGCAGTATTTT.

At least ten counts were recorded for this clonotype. DNA for the CDR3: TGCGCCAGCAGCTTGGACGGCCCCCGGAGCTACGAGCAGTACTTC. It is translated as CASSLDGPRSYEQYF. J is TRBJ2-7 and V is TRBV5-1; unclear D gene. Germline values: CDR1 SGHRS, CDR2 YFSETQ. V was pared by 0 bases and J by 3 bases, with 13 bases between. The CDR3 contains 15 residues.

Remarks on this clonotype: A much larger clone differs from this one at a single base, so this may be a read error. In nucleotides, the CDR3 is TGTGCCAGCAGCAACGCCCCTGTGAACACTGAAGCTTTCTTT. Translating gives CASSNAPVNTEAFF. This chain links TRBV12-3 or TRBV12-4 with TRBJ1-1; D not resolved. Trimming removed 6 bases at V and 0 bases at J, with 11 bases between. The CDR3 contains 14 residues.

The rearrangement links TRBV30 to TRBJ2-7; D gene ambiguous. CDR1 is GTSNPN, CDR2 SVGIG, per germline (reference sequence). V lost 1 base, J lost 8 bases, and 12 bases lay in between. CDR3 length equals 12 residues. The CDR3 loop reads CAWSGTVTKQYF. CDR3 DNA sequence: TGTGCCTGGAGTGGCACCGTTACGAAGCAGTACTTC. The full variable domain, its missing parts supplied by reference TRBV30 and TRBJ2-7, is SQTIHQWPATLVQPVGSPLSLECTVEGTSNPNLYWYRQAAGRGLQLLFYSVGIGQISSEVPQNLSASRPQDRQFILSSKKLLLSDSGFYLCAWSGTVTKQYFGPGTRLTVT.

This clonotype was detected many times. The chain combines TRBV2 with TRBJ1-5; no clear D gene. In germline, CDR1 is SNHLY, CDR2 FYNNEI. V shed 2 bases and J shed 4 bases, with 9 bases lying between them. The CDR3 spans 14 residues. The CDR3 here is CASSENMLNQPQHF. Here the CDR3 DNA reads TGTGCCAGCAGTGAAAATATGCTGAATCAGCCCCAGCATTTT.

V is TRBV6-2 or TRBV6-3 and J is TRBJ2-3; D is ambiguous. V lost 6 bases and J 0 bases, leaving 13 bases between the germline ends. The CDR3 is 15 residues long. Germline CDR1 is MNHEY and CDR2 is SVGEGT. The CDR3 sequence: CASSQTLVSTDTQYF. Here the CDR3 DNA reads TGTGCCAGCAGCCAAACTCTAGTAAGCACAGATACGCAGTATTTT.

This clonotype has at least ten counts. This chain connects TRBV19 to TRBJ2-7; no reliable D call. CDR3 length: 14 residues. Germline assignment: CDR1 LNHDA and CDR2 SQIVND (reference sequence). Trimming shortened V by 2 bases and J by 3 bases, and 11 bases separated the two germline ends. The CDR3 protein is CASSISGSVYEQYF. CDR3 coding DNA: TGTGCCAGTAGTATAAGTGGCAGCGTCTACGAGCAGTACTTC.

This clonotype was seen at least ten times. The CDR3 sequence is CASTVGSGAKNIQYF. The CDR3 bases are TGTGCCAGCACCGTGGGTAGCGGAGCCAAAAACATTCAGTACTTC. The chain links TRBV2 to TRBJ2-4, with D maybe TRBD2 (6 bases). Germline assignment: CDR1 SNHLY and CDR2 FYNNEI. V lost 7 bases, J lost 0 bases, and 13 bases lay in between. This CDR3 has 15 amino acids.

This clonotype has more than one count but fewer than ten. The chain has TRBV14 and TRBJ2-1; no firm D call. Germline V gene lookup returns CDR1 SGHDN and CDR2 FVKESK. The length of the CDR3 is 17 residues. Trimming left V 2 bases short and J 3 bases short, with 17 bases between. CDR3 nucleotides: TGTGCCAGCAGCCAATTAACCCTGGGCGGTTACTACAATGAGCAGTTCTTC. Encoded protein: CASSQLTLGGYYNEQFF.

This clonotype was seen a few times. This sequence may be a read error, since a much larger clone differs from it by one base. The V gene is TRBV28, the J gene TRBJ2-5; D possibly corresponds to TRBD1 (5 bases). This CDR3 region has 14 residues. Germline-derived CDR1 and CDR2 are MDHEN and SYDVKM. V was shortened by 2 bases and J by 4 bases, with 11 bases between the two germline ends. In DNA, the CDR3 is TGTGCCAGCAGTTTACACAGGACCCCAGAGACCCAGTACTTC. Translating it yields CASSLHRTPETQYF.

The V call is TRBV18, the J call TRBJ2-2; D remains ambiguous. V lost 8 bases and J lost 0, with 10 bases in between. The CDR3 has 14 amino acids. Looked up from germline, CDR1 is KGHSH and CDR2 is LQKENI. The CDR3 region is CASPLLANTGELFF. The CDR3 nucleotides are TGTGCCAGCCCACTGCTCGCGAACACCGGGGAGCTGTTTTTT.

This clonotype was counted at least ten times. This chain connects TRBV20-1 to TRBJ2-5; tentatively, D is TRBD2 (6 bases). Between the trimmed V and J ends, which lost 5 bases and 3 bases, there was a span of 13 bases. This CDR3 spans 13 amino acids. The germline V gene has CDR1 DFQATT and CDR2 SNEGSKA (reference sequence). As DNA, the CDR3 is TGCAGTGCTCACCTAGGACTAAAAGAGACCCAGTACTTC. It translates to CSAHLGLKETQYF.

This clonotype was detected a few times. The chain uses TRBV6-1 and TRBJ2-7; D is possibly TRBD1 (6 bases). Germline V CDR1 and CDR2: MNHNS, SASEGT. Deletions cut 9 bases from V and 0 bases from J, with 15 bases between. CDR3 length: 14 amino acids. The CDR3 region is CASTQGIYSYEQYF. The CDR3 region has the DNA TGTGCCAGTACGCAGGGGATTTACTCCTACGAGCAGTACTTC.

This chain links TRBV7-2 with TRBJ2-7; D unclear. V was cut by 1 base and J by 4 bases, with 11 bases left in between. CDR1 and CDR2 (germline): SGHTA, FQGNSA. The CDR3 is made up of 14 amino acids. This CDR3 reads CASSLELRKYEQYF. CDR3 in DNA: TGTGCCAGCAGCTTAGAACTAAGGAAGTACGAGCAGTACTTC.

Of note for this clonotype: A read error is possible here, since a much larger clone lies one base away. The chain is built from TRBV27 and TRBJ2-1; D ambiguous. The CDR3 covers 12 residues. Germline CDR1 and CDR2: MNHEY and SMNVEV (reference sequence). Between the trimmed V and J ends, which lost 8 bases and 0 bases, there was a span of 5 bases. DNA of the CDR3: TGTGCCAGCCGGAGCTCCTACAATGAGCAGTTCTTC. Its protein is CASRSSYNEQFF.

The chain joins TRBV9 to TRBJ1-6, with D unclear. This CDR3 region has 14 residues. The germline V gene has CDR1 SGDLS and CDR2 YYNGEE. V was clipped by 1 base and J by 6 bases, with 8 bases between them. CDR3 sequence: CASSVNWGNSPLHF. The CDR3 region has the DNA TGTGCCAGCAGCGTAAATTGGGGTAATTCACCCCTCCACTTT.

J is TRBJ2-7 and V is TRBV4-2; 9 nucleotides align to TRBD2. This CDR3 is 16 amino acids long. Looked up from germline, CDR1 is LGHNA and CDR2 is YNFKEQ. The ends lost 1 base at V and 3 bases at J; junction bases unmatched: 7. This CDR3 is CASSQGSGLANYEQYF. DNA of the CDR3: TGTGCCAGCAGCCAAGGGTCTGGACTAGCGAACTACGAGCAGTACTTC.

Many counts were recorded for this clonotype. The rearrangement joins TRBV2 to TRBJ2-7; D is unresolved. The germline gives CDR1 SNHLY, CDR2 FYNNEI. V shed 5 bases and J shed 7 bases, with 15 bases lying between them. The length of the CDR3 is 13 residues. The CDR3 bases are TGTGCCAGCAGTCCACTCCCGACGAGGGAGCAGTACTTC. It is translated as CASSPLPTREQYF.

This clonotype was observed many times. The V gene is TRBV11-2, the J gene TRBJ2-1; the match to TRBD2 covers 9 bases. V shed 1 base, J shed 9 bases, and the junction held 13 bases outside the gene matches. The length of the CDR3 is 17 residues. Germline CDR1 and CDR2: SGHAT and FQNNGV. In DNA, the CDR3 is TGTGCCAGCAGCTTAGGCCTGCTAGGGACTAGCAAGGCTGAGCAGTTCTTC. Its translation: CASSLGLLGTSKAEQFF.

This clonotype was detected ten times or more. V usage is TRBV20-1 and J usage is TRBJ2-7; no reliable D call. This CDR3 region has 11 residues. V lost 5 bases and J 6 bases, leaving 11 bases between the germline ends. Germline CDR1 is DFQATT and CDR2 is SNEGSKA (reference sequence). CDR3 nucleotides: TGCAGTGCTTCACTCCATTCCGAGCAGTACTTC. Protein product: CSASLHSEQYF.

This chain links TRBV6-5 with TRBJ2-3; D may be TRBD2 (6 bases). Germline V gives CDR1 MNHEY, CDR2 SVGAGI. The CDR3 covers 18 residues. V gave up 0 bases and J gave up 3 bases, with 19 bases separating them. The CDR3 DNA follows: TGTGCCAGCAGTTACTCGTCAAGGCCAGGGAGGCAAACAGATACGCAGTATTTT. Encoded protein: CASSYSSRPGRQTDTQYF.

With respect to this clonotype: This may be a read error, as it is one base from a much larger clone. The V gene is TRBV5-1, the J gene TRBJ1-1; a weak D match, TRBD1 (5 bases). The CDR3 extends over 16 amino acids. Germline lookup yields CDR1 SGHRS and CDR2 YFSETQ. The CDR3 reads CTSSWGDGPMNTEAFF. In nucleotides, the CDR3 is TGCACCAGCAGCTGGGGGGACGGACCCATGAACACTGAAGCTTTCTTT.

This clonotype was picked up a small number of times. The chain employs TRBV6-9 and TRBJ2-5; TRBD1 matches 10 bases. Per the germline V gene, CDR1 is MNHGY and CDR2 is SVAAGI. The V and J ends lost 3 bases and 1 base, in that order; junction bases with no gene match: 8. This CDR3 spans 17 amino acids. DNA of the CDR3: TGTGCCAGCAGTTACCCCGGGACAGGGGACCTCCAAGAGACCCAGTACTTC. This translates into CASSYPGTGDLQETQYF.

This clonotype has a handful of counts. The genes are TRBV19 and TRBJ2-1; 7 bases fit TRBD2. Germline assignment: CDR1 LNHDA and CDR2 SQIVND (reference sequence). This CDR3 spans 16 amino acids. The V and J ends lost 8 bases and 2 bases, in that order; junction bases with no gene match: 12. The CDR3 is CASRAPGTTTYNEQFF. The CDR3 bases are TGTGCCAGTCGGGCCCCCGGGACTACTACCTACAATGAGCAGTTCTTC.

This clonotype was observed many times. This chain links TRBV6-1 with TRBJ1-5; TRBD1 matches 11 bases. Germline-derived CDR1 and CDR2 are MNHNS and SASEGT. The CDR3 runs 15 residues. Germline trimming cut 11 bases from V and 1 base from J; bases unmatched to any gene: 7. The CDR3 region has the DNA TGTGCCGGGGGGGACAGGGGGATAAGCAATCAGCCCCAGCATTTT. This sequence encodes CAGGDRGISNQPQHF.

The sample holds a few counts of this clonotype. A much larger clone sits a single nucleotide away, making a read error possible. The CDR3: CASSAGTDAHEQYF. The CDR3 DNA reads as TGCGCCAGCAGCGCCGGGACCGATGCCCACGAGCAGTACTTC. This rearrangement joins TRBV10-1 to TRBJ2-7; possibly TRBD1 or TRBD2 for D (5 bases each). The CDR3 runs 14 residues. Germline V CDR1 and CDR2: WNHNN, SYGVQD (reference sequence). Trimming took off 6 bases at V and 5 bases at J, with 17 bases between the two ends.

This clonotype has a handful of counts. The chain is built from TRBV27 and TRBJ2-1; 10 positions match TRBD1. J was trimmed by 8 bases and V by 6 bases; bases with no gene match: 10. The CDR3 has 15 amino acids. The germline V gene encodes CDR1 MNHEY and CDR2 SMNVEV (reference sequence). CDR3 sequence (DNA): TGTGCCAGCAGAAAGACAGGGGGCGCCCCGGATGAGCAGTTCTTC. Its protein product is CASRKTGGAPDEQFF.

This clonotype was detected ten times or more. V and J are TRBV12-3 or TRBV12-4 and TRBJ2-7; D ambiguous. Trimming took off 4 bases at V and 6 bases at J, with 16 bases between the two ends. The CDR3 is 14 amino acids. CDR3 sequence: CASSSWGSSGEQYF. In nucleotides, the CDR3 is TGTGCCAGCAGTTCTTGGGGAAGCTCGGGCGAGCAGTACTTC.

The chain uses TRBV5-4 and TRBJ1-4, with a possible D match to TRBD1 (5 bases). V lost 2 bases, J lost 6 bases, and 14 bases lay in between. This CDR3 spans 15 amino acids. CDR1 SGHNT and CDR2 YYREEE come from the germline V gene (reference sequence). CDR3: CASSFGGTADEKLFF. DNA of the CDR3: TGTGCCAGCAGCTTTGGAGGGACGGCCGATGAAAAACTGTTTTTT.

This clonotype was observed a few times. This CDR3 reads CASSLAVANTGELFF. In DNA, the CDR3 is TGTGCCAGCAGCTTGGCCGTGGCGAACACCGGGGAGCTGTTTTTT. The J gene is TRBJ2-2, the V gene TRBV5-5, with D unclear. The CDR3 runs to 15 residues. Trimming took off 0 bases at V and 0 bases at J, with 6 bases between the two ends. The germline gives CDR1 SGHKS, CDR2 YYEKEE (reference sequence).